The sequence of this T cell receptor (beta chain) was determined in a study of T cells after yellow fever vaccination (dated by TCRdb to about 2019). With regard to the full study: The SMART-Seq v4 Ultra Low Input RNA kit was used to prepare libraries from fractions with low cell numbers. Two healthy male donors, one aged 18 to 29 and one aged 30 to 40 years, were included in the cohort. Blood was collected at multiple timepoints before and after primary and secondary immunization, and bulk PBMC replicates and cell subsets were isolated. To follow T-cell clones before and after both primary and booster YFV17D yellow fever vaccination, bulk TCR alpha and beta repertoires underwent longitudinal sequencing. Broad study findings and their caveats: The secondary T-cell response was found to be weaker but faster than the primary response, with a peak reached on day 5 rather than on day 15. Because abundant contaminating clonotypes from the bulk population could be contained in FACS-sorted repertoires, computational filtering was required. Because the study included only a couple of donors, the extent to which the findings can be generalized is limited. Most clones expanded after primary vaccination were re-detected after the booster (96% of CD4 and about 88% of CD8), suggesting broad memory maintenance. A small share of clonotypes occurred in both CD4 and CD8 compartments, likely arising from convergent recombination.

Synthesis of TCR cDNA relied on 5'RACE template switching, a step that introduced a universal primer site along with unique molecular identifiers. Priming for cDNA synthesis came from both the TCR alpha and TCR beta constant segments. Libraries were amplified in two PCR steps, with sample barcodes and sequencing adapters added in the second step. Sequencing of the libraries was done on either Illumina HiSeq 2500 (2x100 bp) or NovaSeq (2x150 bp). As for the original processing: MIGEC handled demultiplexing of reads and collapsing into UMI consensus sequences, while MiXCR performed V(D)J alignment. Clonotypes responding to the vaccine were identified with edgeR on replicate PBMC samples, with the criteria of FDR below 0.01 and a log2 fold change above 5 up to day 15. Each bulk clonotype was labeled CD4 or CD8 based on which sequenced repertoire, CD4 or CD8, contained the clonotype at higher abundance. A clonotype counted as NS4B-specific if enriched at least 10-fold in dextramer-positive versus dextramer-negative fractions, with CD4-biased clonotypes left out. The raw public data were reprocessed by TCRdb itself: fastp quality trimming at Q25, MiXCR clonotype calling, in-frame beta chains only. Every CDR3 protein is listed once, alongside the most common genes and DNA of its rows. It is TCRdb's table, rather than the study itself, that gives the V and J calls and clone size. Recorded for this sample are under 55,000 distinct CDR3 sequences; around 7% of them occurred a single time. Together, the top ten hold 20% to 25% of the sample.

In this sample, this clonotype turned up a few times. Per-base qualities were not stored, and no clone one base away is much larger. From its cysteine to its phenylalanine, the CDR3 spans 13 amino acids. CDR3 DNA only is kept here, 39 bases in frame from base 1. Compared with germline, V lacks 7 bases and J lacks 3 bases; bases without a gene match: 5. The germline V gene yields SQVTM for CDR1 and ANQGSEA for CDR2. The treatment or condition label corresponds to: live attenuated yellow fever vaccine strain. A standard Ficoll-Paque protocol was used to isolate PBMCs from peripheral blood. Epitope-specific CD8 T cells were sorted with a dextramer loaded with the yellow fever NS4B epitope peptide, and anti-CD3 and anti-CD8 staining was applied. RNA was extracted with TriZol from bulk PBMCs, CD4 and CD8 fractions, and dextramer-positive and dextramer-negative fractions.

The starting material was CD8+ T cells not binding an NS4B(214-222) dextramer, sorted from PBMCs, obtained 35 to 50 days after the first yellow fever vaccination. What the cell subset or site label conveys for this sample: NS4B epitope dextramer-negative CD8 T cells. This TCR derives from a man aged 18 to 35 who received the YFV17D yellow fever vaccine. Recombination linked TRBV29-1 to TRBJ2-1, and TRBD2 aligns with 8 junction nucleotides. The DNA is TGCAGCGCCCCGGGACTAGACTACAATGAGCAGTTCTTC. This codes for CSAPGLDYNEQFF.